This TCR beta chain was captured by sequencing in a study of response to subunit inactivated influenza vaccine. TCRdb called the RT-PCR reads again in MiXCR, with one record for every CDR3 protein. The sample has over 800,000 distinct CDR3 sequences, approximately 21% seen once. The sequenced sample was PBMCs from blood, obtained 4 to 6 days after vaccination. This TCR was sampled from a man aged 50 or older who received an inactivated influenza vaccine.

The CDR3, as DNA: TGTGCCATCAGTGAGTCTTTCTCCGCCACAGGTGAATGGGAGACCCAGTACTTC. This encodes CAISESFSATGEWETQYF. The chain carries TRBV10-3 and TRBJ2-5, with D tentatively TRBD1 (5 bases). The CDR3 runs to 18 residues. The germline CDR1 and CDR2 sequences are ENHRY and SYGVKD. The V gene lost 0 bases and the J gene lost 5 bases, with 22 bases spanning the gap.